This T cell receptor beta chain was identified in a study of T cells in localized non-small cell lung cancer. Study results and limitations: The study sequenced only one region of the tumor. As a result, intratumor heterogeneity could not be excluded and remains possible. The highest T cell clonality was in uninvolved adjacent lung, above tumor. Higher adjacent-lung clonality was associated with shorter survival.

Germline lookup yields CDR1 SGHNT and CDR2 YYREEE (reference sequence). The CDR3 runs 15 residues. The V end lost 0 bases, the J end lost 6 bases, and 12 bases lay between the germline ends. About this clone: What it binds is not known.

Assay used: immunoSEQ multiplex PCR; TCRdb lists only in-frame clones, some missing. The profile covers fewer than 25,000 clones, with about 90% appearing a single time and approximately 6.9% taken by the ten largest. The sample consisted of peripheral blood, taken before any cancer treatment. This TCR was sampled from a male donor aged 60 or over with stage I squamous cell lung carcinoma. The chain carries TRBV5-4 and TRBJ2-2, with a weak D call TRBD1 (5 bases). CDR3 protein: CASSLDQGEAGELFF. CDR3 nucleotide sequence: TGTGCCAGCAGCTTGGACCAGGGTGAGGCCGGGGAGCTGTTTTTT.